This TCR beta chain was recovered during a study of cytomegalovirus exposure and HLA in healthy donors. Regarding the study as a whole: Per a later analysis, HLA-associated TCR beta chains showed more clonal expansion than other, equally common TCR beta chains. With high specificity and sensitivity, the classifier reportedly diagnosed cytomegalovirus status.

Note on this clone: Its specificity is unknown.

Germline lookup yields CDR1 MNHNY and CDR2 SVGAGI (reference sequence). The CDR3 covers 16 residues. V lost 4 bases and J lost 5, with 21 bases in between. Both 60 Vbeta primers and 13 Jbeta primers went into the PCR. The protocol was immunoSEQ multiplex PCR, while the TCRdb copy is restricted to in-frame clones and leaves out a portion. Recorded for this sample: 95,000 to 150,000 clones. This chain connects TRBV6-6 to TRBJ2-7; D might be TRBD1 (6 bases). The receptor was isolated from a man younger than 30 in good health and CMV-seronegative. Sample: PBMCs. The chain's CDR3 is CASSSPAAQGQNEQYF. CDR3 DNA sequence: TGTGCCAGCAGTTCCCCGGCGGCACAGGGTCAAAACGAGCAGTACTTC.